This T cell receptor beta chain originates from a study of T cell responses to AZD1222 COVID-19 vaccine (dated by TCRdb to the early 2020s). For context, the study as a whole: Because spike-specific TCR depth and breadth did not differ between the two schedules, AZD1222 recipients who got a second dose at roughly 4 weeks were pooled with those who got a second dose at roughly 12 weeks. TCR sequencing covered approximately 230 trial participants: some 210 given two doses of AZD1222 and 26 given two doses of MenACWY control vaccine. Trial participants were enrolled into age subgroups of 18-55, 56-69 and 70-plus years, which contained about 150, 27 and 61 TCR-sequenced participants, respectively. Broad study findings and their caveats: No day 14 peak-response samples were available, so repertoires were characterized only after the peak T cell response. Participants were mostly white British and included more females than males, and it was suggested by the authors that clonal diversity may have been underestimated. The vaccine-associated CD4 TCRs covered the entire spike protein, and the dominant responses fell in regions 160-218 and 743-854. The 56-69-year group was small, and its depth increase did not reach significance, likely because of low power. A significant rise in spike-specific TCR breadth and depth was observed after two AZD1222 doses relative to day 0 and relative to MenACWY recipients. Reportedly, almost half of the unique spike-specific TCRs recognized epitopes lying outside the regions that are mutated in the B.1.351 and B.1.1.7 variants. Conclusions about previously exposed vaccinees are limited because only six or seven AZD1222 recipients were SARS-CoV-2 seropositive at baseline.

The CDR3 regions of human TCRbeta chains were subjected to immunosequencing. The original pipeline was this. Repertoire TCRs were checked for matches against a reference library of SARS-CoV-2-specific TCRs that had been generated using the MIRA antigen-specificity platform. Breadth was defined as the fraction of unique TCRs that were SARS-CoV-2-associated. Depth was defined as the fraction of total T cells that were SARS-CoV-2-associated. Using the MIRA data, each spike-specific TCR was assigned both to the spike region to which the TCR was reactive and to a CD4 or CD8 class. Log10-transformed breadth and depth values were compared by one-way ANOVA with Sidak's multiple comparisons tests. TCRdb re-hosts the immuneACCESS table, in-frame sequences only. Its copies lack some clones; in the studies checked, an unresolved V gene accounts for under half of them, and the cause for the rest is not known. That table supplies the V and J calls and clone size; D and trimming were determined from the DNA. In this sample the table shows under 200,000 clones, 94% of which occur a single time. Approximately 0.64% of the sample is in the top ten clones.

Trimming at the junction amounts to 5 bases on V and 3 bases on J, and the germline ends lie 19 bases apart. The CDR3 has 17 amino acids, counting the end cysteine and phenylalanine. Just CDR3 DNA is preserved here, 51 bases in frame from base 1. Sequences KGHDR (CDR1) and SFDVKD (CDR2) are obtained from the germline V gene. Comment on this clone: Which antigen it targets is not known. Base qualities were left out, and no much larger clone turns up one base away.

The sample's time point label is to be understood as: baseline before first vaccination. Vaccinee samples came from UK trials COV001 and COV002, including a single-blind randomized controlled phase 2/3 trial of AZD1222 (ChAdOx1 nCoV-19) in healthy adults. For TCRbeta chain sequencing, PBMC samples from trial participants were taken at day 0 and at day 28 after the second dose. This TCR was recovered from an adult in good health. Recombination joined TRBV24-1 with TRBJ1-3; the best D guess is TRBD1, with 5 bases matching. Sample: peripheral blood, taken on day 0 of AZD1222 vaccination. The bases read TGTGCCACCAGTGTCAAAGGGGTGGGTGTCCTTGGAAACACCATATATTTT. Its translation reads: CATSVKGVGVLGNTIYF.